What follows are 27 T cell receptor beta chains derived from one specimen sequenced in a study of blood T cell repertoires in COVID-19. The table came from immunoSEQ multiplex PCR; TCRdb's copy has only in-frame clones and leaves some out. The data show 100,000 or so clones, around 79% seen once. Sample: peripheral blood. The origin of the receptors is a man in his 70s with active or convalescent COVID-19.

A few counts support this clone. CDR3 sequence (DNA): TGCGCCAGCAGCACCGGACAGGGCGGTCAGCCCCAGCATTTT. Its translation is CASSTGQGGQPQHF. The V and J genes are TRBV5-1 and TRBJ1-5; 8 bases map to TRBD1. The CDR3 contains 14 residues. The germline gives CDR1 SGHRS, CDR2 YFSETQ. J lost 6 bases, V lost 4 bases, and 6 bases had no gene match.

This clone has just a few counts. This chain joins TRBV19 and TRBJ2-1; D is uncertain. V lost 2 bases and J 8 bases, leaving 10 bases between the germline ends. From germline, CDR1 is LNHDA and CDR2 SQIVND (reference sequence). CDR3 length equals 13 residues. In nucleotides, the CDR3 is TGTGCCAGTAGTATAACCCTGAGGTATGAGCAGTTCTTC. Its protein is CASSITLRYEQFF.

This rearrangement joins TRBV10-1 to TRBJ2-3; 7 positions agree with TRBD1. CDR3 length: 15 amino acids. With V trimmed by 8 bases and J by 4 bases, 12 bases remained unmatched. Germline V gene lookup returns CDR1 WNHNN and CDR2 SYGVQD (reference sequence). CDR3 DNA sequence: TGCGCCAGCTCCGGAGAGACAGGGAGCGCAGATACGCAGTATTTT. It yields the protein CASSGETGSADTQYF.

The chain recombines TRBV6-5 with TRBJ1-6; D is unclear. Trimming shortened V by 6 bases and J by 0 bases, and 9 bases separated the two germline ends. Germline V gene lookup returns CDR1 MNHEY and CDR2 SVGAGI. The length of the CDR3 is 15 residues. CDR3 in amino acids: CASSSLSSYNSPLHF. The CDR3 coding sequence is TGTGCCAGCAGCTCCCTGAGCTCCTATAATTCACCCCTCCACTTT.

For the CDR3, the DNA is TGCGCCAGCAGTATACAACAGGGAAGTGGCGAAAAACTGTTTTTT. It specifies CASSIQQGSGEKLFF. The V gene is TRBV5-1, the J gene TRBJ1-4, with a tentative D call TRBD1 (6 bases). The CDR3 covers 15 residues. CDR1 is SGHRS and CDR2 is YFSETQ in the germline V gene. Trimming removed 5 bases at V and 8 bases at J, with 19 bases between.

The rearrangement links TRBV5-4 to TRBJ2-1, with 10 bases lining up with TRBD2. The CDR3 extends over 15 amino acids. Germline V gene sequence: CDR1 SGHNT, CDR2 YYREEE (reference sequence). V was clipped by 4 bases and J by 3 bases; unmatched bases: 4. The CDR3 DNA follows: TGTGCCAGCAGCCCGCTAGCGGGGGACTACAATGAGCAGTTCTTC. Translation gives CASSPLAGDYNEQFF.

The V and J genes are TRBV7-6 and TRBJ2-3; 7 bases fit TRBD2. This CDR3 is 15 amino acids long. The ends lost 1 base at V and 1 base at J; junction bases unmatched: 2. The germline CDR1 and CDR2 sequences are SGHVS and FNYEAQ. In nucleotides, the CDR3 is TGTGCCAGCAGCTTAGTCCTAGCGGGCACAGATACGCAGTATTTT. Protein: CASSLVLAGTDTQYF.

The CDR3 here is CASSEREWGTGNEQFF. The CDR3 DNA follows: TGTGCCAGCAGTGAGCGGGAGTGGGGTACGGGAAATGAGCAGTTCTTC. The chain links TRBV25-1 to TRBJ2-1; 7 nucleotides agree with TRBD2. V gave up 3 bases and J gave up 7 bases; unmatched junction bases: 12. CDR3 size: 16 residues. Germline V gives CDR1 MGHDK, CDR2 SYGVNS.

The chain combines TRBV9 with TRBJ1-1; no firm D call. Germline V lookup: CDR1 SGDLS, CDR2 YYNGEE. CDR3 size: 17 residues. Trimming removed 2 bases at V and 0 bases at J, with 17 bases between. The DNA for the CDR3 is TGTGCCAGCAGCGTTCTCAGCGGGGTTGGTATGAACACTGAAGCTTTCTTT. It encodes CASSVLSGVGMNTEAFF. Variable domain in full (rest from reference TRBV9 and TRBJ1-1): DSGVTQTPKHLITATGQRVTLRCSPRSGDLSVYWYQQSLDQGLQFLIQYYNGEERAKGNILERFSAQQFPDLHSELNLSSLELGDSALYFCASSVLSGVGMNTEAFFGQGTRLTVV.

J is TRBJ1-2 and V is TRBV5-1; 7 nucleotides align to TRBD1. CDR1 SGHRS and CDR2 YFSETQ come from the germline V gene. The CDR3 has 14 residues. Losses at the gene ends were 0 bases for V and 2 bases for J; bases not matched to a gene: 1. CDR3 loop: CASSLAGQNYGYTF. CDR3 nucleotide sequence: TGCGCCAGCAGCTTGGCGGGACAGAACTATGGCTACACCTTC.

The V gene is TRBV11-2, the J gene TRBJ2-7; the match to TRBD1 covers 7 bases. Trimming cost V 5 bases and J 0 bases; bases outside gene matches: 4. The length of the CDR3 is 14 residues. CDR1 SGHAT and CDR2 FQNNGV come from the germline V gene. The CDR3 spells CASSLSGGSYEQYF. CDR3 bases: TGTGCCAGCAGCCTCTCAGGGGGCTCCTACGAGCAGTACTTC.

The chain carries TRBV7-9 and TRBJ2-7; 9 bases line up with TRBD1. CDR1 SEHNR and CDR2 FQNEAQ come from the germline V gene (reference sequence). There are 17 residues in the CDR3. The V segment lost 5 bases and the J segment 2 bases; nucleotides outside the gene matches: 13. The CDR3 is CASSGSARDRAPYEQYF. The CDR3 DNA reads as TGTGCCAGCAGCGGGTCAGCCCGGGACAGGGCCCCCTACGAGCAGTACTTC.

In DNA, the CDR3 is TGTGCCAGCAGACCCTCAGGGGGACGGAACTATGGCTACACCTTC. Translating gives CASRPSGGRNYGYTF. This chain links TRBV3-1 (or the pseudogene TRBV3-2) with TRBJ1-2, with 7 bases aligning to TRBD1. Germline V gene sequence: CDR1 LGHDT, CDR2 YNNKEL (reference sequence). This CDR3 is built from 15 residues. V shed 6 bases, J shed 2 bases, and the junction held 9 bases outside the gene matches.

The chain's CDR3 is CASSSGLREGGYTF. The CDR3 nucleotides are TGTGCCAGCAGTTCGGGACTCCGGGAAGGTGGCTACACCTTC. This sequence joins TRBV6-2 or TRBV6-3 and TRBJ1-2, with D possibly TRBD1 on 5 matching bases. The length of the CDR3 is 14 residues. The V gene's germline CDR1 is MNHEY and CDR2 SVGEGT. The V and J ends lost 4 bases and 7 bases respectively, with 16 bases between them.

This clone showed up just once. The chain employs TRBV10-3 and TRBJ2-1; 15 bases agree with TRBD2. The junction had 4 bases not matched to a gene; V was cut back by 6 bases and J by 10 bases. CDR3 size: 14 residues. Germline values: CDR1 ENHRY, CDR2 SYGVKD. The chain's CDR3 is CAIRTGLAGGEQFF. The CDR3 DNA is TGTGCCATCAGGACGGGACTAGCGGGAGGCGAGCAGTTCTTC.

The chain couples TRBV9 to TRBJ2-2; 8 bases are a match to TRBD2. V trimming: 1 base; J trimming: 4 bases; junction bases outside the gene matches: 9. Germline-derived CDR1 and CDR2 are SGDLS and YYNGEE. This CDR3 spans 17 amino acids. The CDR3 DNA is TGTGCCAGCAGCGTACTCGGGACTAGGCCCCGCACCGGGGAGCTGTTTTTT. As protein: CASSVLGTRPRTGELFF.

This chain connects TRBV2 to TRBJ1-5, with D possibly matching TRBD1 (6 bases). The CDR3 totals 14 residues. CDR1 and CDR2 from the germline V gene are SNHLY and FYNNEI. V was trimmed by 5 bases and J by 9 bases, leaving 17 bases between them. The CDR3 reads CASSLGHPGGPQHF. CDR3 DNA: TGTGCCAGCAGTTTGGGACACCCGGGTGGGCCCCAGCATTTT.

The rearrangement links TRBV11-2 to TRBJ2-1, with D possibly being TRBD1 (5 bases). Germline V lookup: CDR1 SGHAT, CDR2 FQNNGV. The CDR3 length is 16 residues. Trimming removed 5 bases from V and 4 bases from J, with 18 bases in between. The CDR3 reads CASSPPSGFNYNEQFF. The DNA for the CDR3 is TGTGCCAGCAGCCCCCCCTCAGGGTTCAATTACAATGAGCAGTTCTTC.

The chain links TRBV5-6 to TRBJ1-1; possible D gene TRBD1, 6 bases. V was pared by 4 bases and J by 2 bases, with 12 bases between. CDR1 is SGHDT and CDR2 is YYEEEE in the germline V gene. The CDR3 is made up of 14 amino acids. CDR3 nucleotide sequence: TGTGCCAGCAGCGGACGGACAGCCAACACTGAAGCTTTCTTT. Translated, it gives CASSGRTANTEAFF. Full variable domain (rest looked up from reference TRBV5-6 and TRBJ1-1): DAGVTQSPTHLIKTRGQQVTLRCSPKSGHDTVSWYQQALGQGPQFIFQYYEEEERQRGNFPDRFSGHQFPNYSSELNVNALLLGDSALYLCASSGRTANTEAFFGQGTRLTVV.

The CDR3 protein is CASSLTGGKTEAFF. The CDR3 DNA sequence: TGTGCCAGCAGCTTAACAGGGGGGAAGACTGAAGCTTTCTTT. The V gene is TRBV7-9, the J gene TRBJ1-1; TRBD1 agrees at 8 bases. Looked up from germline, CDR1 is SEHNR and CDR2 is FQNEAQ (reference sequence). The CDR3 has 14 amino acids. J gave up 5 bases and V 2 bases, and 4 bases lay outside the gene matches.

V usage is TRBV5-1 and J usage is TRBJ2-5; no clear D. The germline V and J ends were trimmed by 1 base and 4 bases, with 11 bases remaining between them. Germline lookup yields CDR1 SGHRS and CDR2 YFSETQ. CDR3 length equals 14 residues. In DNA, the CDR3 is TGCGCCAGCAGCTTGCGTGACCAGGCAGAGACCCAGTACTTC. It yields the protein CASSLRDQAETQYF.

The rearrangement links TRBV28 to TRBJ2-1; 8 nucleotides match TRBD2. Germline lookup yields CDR1 MDHEN and CDR2 SYDVKM. Trimming took 2 bases from V and 7 from J; bases not matched to a gene: 7. The CDR3 has 15 residues. In DNA form, the CDR3 reads TGTGCCAGCAGTTTAGGGGCTAGCGGGCCAAATGAGCAGTTCTTC. Translated, it gives CASSLGASGPNEQFF.

This chain connects TRBV5-4 to TRBJ2-7, with 8 bases aligning to TRBD1. Germline V CDR1 and CDR2: SGHNT, YYREEE (reference sequence). The CDR3 sequence is 15 residues long. V lost 0 bases and J lost 7; bases outside the gene matches: 9. The CDR3 spells CASSLGSQGAREQYF. CDR3 nucleotide sequence: TGTGCCAGCAGCTTGGGGTCGCAGGGGGCGAGGGAGCAGTACTTC.

The V and J genes are TRBV27 and TRBJ2-7; possible D gene TRBD1, 5 bases. The CDR3 has 13 residues. Germline loops: CDR1 MNHEY, CDR2 SMNVEV (reference sequence). V was shortened by 3 bases and J by 4 bases, with 10 bases between the two germline ends. CDR3 bases: TGTGCCAGCAGTTTGGATGACAGTTACGAGCAGTACTTC. It translates to CASSLDDSYEQYF.

The V and J genes are TRBV11-3 and TRBJ1-6; no clear D gene. Per germline, CDR1 SGHNT and CDR2 YENEEA. This CDR3 has 14 residues. V was trimmed by 3 bases and J by 10 bases, leaving 13 bases between them. CDR3 sequence reads: CASSLGGVGSPLHF. For the CDR3, the DNA is TGTGCCAGCAGCTTGGGCGGGGTAGGCTCACCCCTCCACTTT.

V usage is TRBV28 and J usage is TRBJ1-2, with 8 bases lining up with TRBD1. V lost 5 bases to trimming and J lost 1 base; unmatched junction nucleotides: 6. Germline assignment: CDR1 MDHEN and CDR2 SYDVKM. The CDR3 consists of 15 residues. CDR3 DNA: TGTGCCAGCAGTCCTGGGACAGGTTTTAACTATGGCTACACCTTC. This sequence encodes CASSPGTGFNYGYTF.

This chain connects TRBV3-1 (or the pseudogene TRBV3-2) to TRBJ1-6; D uncertain. The CDR3 sequence is 11 residues long. Germline V gene data show CDR1 as LGHDT and CDR2 as YNNKEL (reference sequence). V was clipped by 4 bases and J by 14 bases, with 9 bases between them. CDR3 bases: TGTGCCAGCAGCCCAGGAGGGTCCCTCCACTTT. Its protein product is CASSPGGSLHF.